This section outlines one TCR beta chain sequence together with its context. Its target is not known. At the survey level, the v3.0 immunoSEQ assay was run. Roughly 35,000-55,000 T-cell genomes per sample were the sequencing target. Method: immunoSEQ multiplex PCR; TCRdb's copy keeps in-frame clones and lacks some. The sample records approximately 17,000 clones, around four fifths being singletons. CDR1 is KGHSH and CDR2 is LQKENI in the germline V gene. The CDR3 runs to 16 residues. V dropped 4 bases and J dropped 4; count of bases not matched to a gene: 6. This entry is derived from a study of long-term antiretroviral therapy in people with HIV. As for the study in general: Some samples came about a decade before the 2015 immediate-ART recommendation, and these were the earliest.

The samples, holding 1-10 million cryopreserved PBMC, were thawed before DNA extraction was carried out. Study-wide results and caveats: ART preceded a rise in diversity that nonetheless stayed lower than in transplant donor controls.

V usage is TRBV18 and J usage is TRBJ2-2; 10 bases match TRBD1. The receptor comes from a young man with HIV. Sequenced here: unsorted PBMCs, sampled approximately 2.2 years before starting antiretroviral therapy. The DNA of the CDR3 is TGTGCCAGCTCACATCCGACAGGGGGCATCACCGGGGAGCTGTTTTTT. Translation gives CASSHPTGGITGELFF.